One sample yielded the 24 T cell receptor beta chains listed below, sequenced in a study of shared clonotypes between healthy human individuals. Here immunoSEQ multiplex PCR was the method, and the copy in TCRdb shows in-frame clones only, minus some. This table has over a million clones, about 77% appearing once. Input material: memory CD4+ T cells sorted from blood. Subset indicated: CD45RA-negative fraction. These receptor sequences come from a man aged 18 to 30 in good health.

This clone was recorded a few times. The CDR3 is CAWRLGYAGELFF. For the CDR3, the DNA is TGTGCCTGGAGATTAGGGTACGCCGGGGAGCTGTTTTTT. The chain couples TRBV30 to TRBJ2-2; D unresolved. Between the trimmed V and J ends, which lost 3 bases and 6 bases, there was a span of 11 bases. The germline V gene has CDR1 GTSNPN and CDR2 SVGIG (reference sequence). The CDR3 consists of 13 residues.

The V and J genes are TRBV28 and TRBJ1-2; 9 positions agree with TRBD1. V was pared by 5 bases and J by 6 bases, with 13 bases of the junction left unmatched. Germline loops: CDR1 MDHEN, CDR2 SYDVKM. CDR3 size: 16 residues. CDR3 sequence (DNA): TGTGCCAGCAGTCCACCCCATTCGGGACAGGGAGATGGCTACACCTTC. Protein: CASSPPHSGQGDGYTF.

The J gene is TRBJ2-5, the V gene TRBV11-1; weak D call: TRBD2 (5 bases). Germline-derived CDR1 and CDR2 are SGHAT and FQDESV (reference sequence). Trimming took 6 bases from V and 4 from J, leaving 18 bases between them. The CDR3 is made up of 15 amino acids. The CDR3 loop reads CASSFTGLGGETQYF. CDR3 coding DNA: TGTGCCAGCAGTTTCACCGGGCTCGGAGGAGAGACCCAGTACTTC.

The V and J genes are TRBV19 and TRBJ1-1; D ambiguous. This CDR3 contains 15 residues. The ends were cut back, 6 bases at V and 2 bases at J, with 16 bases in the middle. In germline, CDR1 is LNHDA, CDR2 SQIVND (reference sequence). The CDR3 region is CASRADATANTEAFF. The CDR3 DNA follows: TGTGCCAGTAGGGCCGACGCGACGGCTAACACTGAAGCTTTCTTT.

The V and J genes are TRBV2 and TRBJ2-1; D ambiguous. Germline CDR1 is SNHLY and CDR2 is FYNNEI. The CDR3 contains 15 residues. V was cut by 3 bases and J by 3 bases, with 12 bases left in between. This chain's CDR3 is CASSDGPIIYNEQFF. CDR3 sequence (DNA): TGTGCCAGCAGTGACGGACCCATAATCTACAATGAGCAGTTCTTC. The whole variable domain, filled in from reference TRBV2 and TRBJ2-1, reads EPEVTQTPSHQVTQMGQEVILRCVPISNHLYFYWYRQILGQKVEFLVSFYNNEISEKSEIFDDQFSVERPDGSNFTLKIRSTKLEDSAMYFCASSDGPIIYNEQFFGPGTRLTVL.

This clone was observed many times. CDR3 nucleotide sequence: TGTGCCTGGAGTCGACAGGGGATGAACACTGAAGCTTTCTTT. Protein: CAWSRQGMNTEAFF. V and J are TRBV30 and TRBJ1-1, with TRBD1 matching over 8 bases. Germline assignment: CDR1 GTSNPN and CDR2 SVGIG (reference sequence). V shed 2 bases, J shed 0 bases, and the junction held 2 bases outside the gene matches. This CDR3 has 14 residues.

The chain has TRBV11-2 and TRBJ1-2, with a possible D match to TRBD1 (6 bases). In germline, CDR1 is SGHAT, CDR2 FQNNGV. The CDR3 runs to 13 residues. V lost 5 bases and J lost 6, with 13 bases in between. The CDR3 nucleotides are TGTGCCAGCAGCCACAGGGTTTACGATGGCTACACCTTC. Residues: CASSHRVYDGYTF.

The CDR3 is CASSDAAWGYTF. The CDR3 DNA reads TGTGCCAGCAGTGATGCTGCGTGGGGCTACACCTTC. The rearrangement uses TRBV6-1 and TRBJ1-2; D is undetermined. Germline V gene data show CDR1 as MNHNS and CDR2 as SASEGT. The CDR3 contains 12 residues. V shed 3 bases and J shed 8 bases, with 10 bases lying between them.

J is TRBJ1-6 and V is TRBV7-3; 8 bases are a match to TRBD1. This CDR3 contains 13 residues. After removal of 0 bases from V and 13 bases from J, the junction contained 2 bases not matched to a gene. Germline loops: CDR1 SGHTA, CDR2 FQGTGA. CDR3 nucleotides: TGTGCCAGCAGCTTAACCACAGGGGGGCCCCTCCACTTT. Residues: CASSLTTGGPLHF.

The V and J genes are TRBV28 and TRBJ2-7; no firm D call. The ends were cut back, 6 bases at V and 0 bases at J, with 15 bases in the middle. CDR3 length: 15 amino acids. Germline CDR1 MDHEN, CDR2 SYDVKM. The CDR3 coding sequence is TGTGCCAGCAGCCCTACGGGCAGGTACTCCTACGAGCAGTACTTC. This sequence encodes CASSPTGRYSYEQYF.

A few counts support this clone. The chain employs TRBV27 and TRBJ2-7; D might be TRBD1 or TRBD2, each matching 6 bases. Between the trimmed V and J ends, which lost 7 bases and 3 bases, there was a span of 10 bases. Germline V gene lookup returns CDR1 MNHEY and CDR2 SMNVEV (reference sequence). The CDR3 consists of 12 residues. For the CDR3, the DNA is TGTGCCAGCAAGGGGGGTCGCTACGAGCAGTACTTC. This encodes CASKGGRYEQYF.

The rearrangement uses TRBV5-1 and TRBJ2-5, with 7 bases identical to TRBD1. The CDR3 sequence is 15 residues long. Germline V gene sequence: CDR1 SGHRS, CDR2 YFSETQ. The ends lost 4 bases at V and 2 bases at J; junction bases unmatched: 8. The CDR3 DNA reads TGCGCCAGCAGCCTACAGGGGACCACGCAAGAGACCCAGTACTTC. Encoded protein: CASSLQGTTQETQYF.

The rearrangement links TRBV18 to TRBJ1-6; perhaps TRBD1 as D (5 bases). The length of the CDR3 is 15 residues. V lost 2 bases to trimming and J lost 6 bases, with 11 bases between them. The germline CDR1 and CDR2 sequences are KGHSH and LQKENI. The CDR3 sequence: CASSPGAQINSPLHF. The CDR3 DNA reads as TGTGCCAGCTCACCAGGGGCTCAAATTAATTCACCCCTCCACTTT. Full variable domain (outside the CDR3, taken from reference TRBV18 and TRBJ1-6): NAGVMQNPRHLVRRRGQEARLRCSPMKGHSHVYWYRQLPEEGLKFMVYLQKENIIDESGMPKERFSAEFPKEGPSILRIQQVVRGDSAAYFCASSPGAQINSPLHFGNGTRLTVT.

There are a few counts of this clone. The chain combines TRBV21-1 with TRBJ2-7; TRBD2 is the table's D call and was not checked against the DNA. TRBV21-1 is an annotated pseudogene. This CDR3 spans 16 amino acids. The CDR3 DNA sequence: TGTGCCAGCAGCAAACTTCCGCCGGCGGGAGTGGGGGAGCAGTACTTC. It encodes CASSKLPPAGVGEQYF.

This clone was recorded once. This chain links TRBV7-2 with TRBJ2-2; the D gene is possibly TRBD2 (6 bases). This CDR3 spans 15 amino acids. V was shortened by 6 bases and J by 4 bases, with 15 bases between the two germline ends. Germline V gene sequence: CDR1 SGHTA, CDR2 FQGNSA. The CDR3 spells CASRVGGSSTGELFF. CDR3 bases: TGTGCCAGCAGGGTGGGGGGATCCTCCACCGGGGAGCTGTTTTTT.

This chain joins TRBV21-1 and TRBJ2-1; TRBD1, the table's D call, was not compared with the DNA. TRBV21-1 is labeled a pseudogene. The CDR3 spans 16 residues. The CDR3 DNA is TGTGCCAGCAGCACTTCGGACATCGCTATTTACAATGAGCAGTTCTTC. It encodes CASSTSDIAIYNEQFF.

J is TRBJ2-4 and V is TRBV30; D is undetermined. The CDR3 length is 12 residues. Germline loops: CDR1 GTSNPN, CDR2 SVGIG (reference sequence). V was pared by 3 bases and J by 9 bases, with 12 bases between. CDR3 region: CAWRVGRGIQYF. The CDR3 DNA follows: TGTGCCTGGAGGGTGGGCAGAGGCATTCAGTACTTC.

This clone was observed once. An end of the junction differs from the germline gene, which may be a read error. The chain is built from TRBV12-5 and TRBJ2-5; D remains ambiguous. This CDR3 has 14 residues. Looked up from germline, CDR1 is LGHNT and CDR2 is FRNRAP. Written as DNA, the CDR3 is TGTGCTAGTGGTTTTCGAGACCGAGAAGAGATCCAGTACTTC. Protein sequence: CASGFRDREEIQYF.

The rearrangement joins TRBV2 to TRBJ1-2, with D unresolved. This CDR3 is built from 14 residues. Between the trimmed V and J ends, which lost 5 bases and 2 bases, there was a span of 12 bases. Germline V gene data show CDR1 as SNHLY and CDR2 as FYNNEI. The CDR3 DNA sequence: TGTGCCAGCAGTCCTGACACACCGAACTATGGCTACACCTTC. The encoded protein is CASSPDTPNYGYTF.

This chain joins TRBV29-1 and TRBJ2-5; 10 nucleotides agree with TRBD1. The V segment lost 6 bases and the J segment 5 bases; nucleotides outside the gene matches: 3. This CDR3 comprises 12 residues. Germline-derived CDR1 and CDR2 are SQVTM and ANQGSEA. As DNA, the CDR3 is TGCAGCGTGACAGGGGGCTATGAGACCCAGTACTTC. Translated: CSVTGGYETQYF.

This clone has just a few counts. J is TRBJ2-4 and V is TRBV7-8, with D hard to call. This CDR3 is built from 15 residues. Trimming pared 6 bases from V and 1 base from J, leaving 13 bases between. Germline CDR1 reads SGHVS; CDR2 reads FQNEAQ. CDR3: CASSPGGGAKNIQYF. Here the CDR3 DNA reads TGTGCCAGCAGTCCCGGCGGTGGGGCCAAAAACATTCAGTACTTC.

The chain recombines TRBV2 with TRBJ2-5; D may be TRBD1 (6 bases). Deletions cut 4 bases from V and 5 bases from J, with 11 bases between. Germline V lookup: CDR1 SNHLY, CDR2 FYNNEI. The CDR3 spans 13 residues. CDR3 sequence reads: CASSASGVETQYF. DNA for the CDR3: TGTGCCAGCAGTGCCTCAGGGGTTGAGACCCAGTACTTC.

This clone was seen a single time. The CDR3 spells CASSLDWQSTDTQYF. As DNA, the CDR3 is TGTGCCAGCAGCTTGGACTGGCAGAGCACAGATACGCAGTATTTT. The rearrangement joins TRBV5-4 to TRBJ2-3, with D unresolved. The length of the CDR3 is 15 residues. Germline V gives CDR1 SGHNT, CDR2 YYREEE (reference sequence). V lost 0 bases and J lost 0, with 8 bases in between.

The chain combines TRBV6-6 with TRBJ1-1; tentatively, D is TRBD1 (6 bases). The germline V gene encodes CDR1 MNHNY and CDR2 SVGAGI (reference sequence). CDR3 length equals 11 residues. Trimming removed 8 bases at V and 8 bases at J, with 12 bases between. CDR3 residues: CASRTAREAFF. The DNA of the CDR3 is TGTGCCAGCCGGACAGCGAGGGAAGCTTTCTTT.